This T cell receptor (beta chain) was obtained from a study of CD8+CD57+ T cells in acquired aplastic anemia. This CDR3 contains 13 residues. V was shortened by 6 bases and J by 8 bases, with 14 bases between the two germline ends. Looked up from germline, CDR1 is MGHDK and CDR2 is SYGVNS. It was genomic DNA that served as the template for profiling TCR beta VDJ and CDR3. TCRdb recomputed calls from the reads with MiXCR, one row per CDR3 protein. This sample yields 260,000 or so distinct CDR3 sequences, of which approximately 50% are seen a single time; roughly 8% belongs to the top ten. Patients chosen for sequencing had CD8+CD57+ cells that had expanded, as shown by flow cytometry. This clonotype was observed many times.

The chain has TRBV25-1 and TRBJ2-1; D possibly corresponds to TRBD2 (6 bases). The sequenced sample was sorted CD4+, CD8+, or CD8+CD57+ T cells (not recorded which) from PBMCs. This sequence originates from a human donor with aplastic anemia. DNA for the CDR3: TGTGCCAGCAGGTTGGGGACTTCACATGAGCAGTTCTTC. It specifies CASRLGTSHEQFF.